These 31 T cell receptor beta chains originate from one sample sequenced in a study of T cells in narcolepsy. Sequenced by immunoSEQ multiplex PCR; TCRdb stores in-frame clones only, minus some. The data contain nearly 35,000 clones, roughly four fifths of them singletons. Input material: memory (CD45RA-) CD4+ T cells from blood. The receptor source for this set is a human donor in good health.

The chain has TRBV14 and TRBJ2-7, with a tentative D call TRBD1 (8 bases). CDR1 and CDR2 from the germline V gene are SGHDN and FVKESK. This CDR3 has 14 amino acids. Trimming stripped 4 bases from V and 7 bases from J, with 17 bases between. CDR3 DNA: TGTGCCAGCAGCCCAGCGTTACAGGGGGGGGAGCAGTACTTC. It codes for CASSPALQGGEQYF.

CDR3 in DNA: TGTGCCAGCAGTTTAGGACAGACTTATGGCTACACCTTC. Amino acids: CASSLGQTYGYTF. The rearrangement joins TRBV6-1 to TRBJ1-2; maybe TRBD1 (6 bases). With 5 bases removed from V and 5 bases from J, the gap between germline ends came to 12 bases. CDR3 length: 13 amino acids. Germline V lookup: CDR1 MNHNS, CDR2 SASEGT.

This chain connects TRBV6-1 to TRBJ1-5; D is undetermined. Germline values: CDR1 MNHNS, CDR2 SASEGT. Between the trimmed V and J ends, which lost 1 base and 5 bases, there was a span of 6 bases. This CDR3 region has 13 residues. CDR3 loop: CASSEGGDQPQHF. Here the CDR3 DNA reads TGTGCCAGCAGTGAAGGGGGAGATCAGCCCCAGCATTTT.

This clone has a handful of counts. CDR3 amino acids: CASGRQGADTQYF. In DNA form, the CDR3 reads TGTGCCAGCGGGAGACAGGGGGCAGATACGCAGTATTTT. This sequence joins TRBV6-1 and TRBJ2-3, with 9 bases matching TRBD1. Germline V gene lookup returns CDR1 MNHNS and CDR2 SASEGT. V dropped 8 bases and J dropped 4; count of bases not matched to a gene: 4. The CDR3 is 13 residues long.

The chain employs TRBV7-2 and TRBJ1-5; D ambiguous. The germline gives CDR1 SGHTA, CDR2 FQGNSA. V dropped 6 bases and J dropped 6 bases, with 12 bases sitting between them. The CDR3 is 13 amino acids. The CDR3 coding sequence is TGTGCCAGCAGTTTCAGACTGGGTCAGCCCCAGCATTTT. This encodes CASSFRLGQPQHF.

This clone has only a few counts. CDR3 coding DNA: TGTGCCAGCAGCTTAATCGCGGGAGGTCGAACAGATACGCAGTATTTT. It yields the protein CASSLIAGGRTDTQYF. The V call is TRBV7-2, the J call TRBJ2-3, with 8 bases fitting TRBD2. CDR1 is SGHTA, CDR2 FQGNSA, per germline. J was trimmed by 3 bases and V by 2 bases; bases with no gene match: 7. The CDR3 has 16 residues.

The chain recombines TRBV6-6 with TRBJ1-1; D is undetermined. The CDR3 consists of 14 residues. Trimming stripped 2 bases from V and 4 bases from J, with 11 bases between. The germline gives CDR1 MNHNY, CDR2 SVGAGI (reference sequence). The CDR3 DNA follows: TGTGCCAGCAGTTACCCAGGATTGGGCACTGAAGCTTTCTTT. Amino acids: CASSYPGLGTEAFF.

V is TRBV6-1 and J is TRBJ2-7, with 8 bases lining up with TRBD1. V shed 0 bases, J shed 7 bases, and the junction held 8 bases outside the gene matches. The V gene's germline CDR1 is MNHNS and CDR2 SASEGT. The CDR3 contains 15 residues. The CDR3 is CASSEAGQGAGEQYF. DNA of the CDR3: TGTGCCAGCAGTGAAGCGGGGCAGGGGGCGGGTGAGCAGTACTTC.

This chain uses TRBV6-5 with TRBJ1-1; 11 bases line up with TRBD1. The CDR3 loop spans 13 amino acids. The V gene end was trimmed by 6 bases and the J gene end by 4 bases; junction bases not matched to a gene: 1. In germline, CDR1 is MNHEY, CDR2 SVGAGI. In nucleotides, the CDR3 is TGTGCCAGCAGGGACAGGGGGCCCACTGAAGCTTTCTTT. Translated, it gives CASRDRGPTEAFF.

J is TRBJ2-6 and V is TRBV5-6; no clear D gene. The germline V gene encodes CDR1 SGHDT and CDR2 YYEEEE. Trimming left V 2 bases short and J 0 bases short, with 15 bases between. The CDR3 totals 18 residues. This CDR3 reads CASSFLGIKASGANVLTF. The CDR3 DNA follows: TGTGCCAGCAGCTTCTTGGGGATTAAAGCCTCTGGGGCCAACGTCCTGACTTTC.

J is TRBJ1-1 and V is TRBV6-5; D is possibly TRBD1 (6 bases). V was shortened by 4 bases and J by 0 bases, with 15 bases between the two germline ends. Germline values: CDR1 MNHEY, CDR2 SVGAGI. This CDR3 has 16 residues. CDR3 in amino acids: CASSWSYRDVNTEAFF. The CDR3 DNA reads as TGTGCCAGCAGTTGGAGTTACAGGGACGTGAACACTGAAGCTTTCTTT.

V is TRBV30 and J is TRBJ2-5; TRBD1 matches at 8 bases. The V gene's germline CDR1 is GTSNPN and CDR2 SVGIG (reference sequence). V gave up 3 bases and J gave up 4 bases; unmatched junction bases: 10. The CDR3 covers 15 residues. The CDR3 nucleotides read TGTGCCTGGAGACCCGGACAGGGCGGGACAGAGACCCAGTACTTC. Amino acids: CAWRPGQGGTETQYF.

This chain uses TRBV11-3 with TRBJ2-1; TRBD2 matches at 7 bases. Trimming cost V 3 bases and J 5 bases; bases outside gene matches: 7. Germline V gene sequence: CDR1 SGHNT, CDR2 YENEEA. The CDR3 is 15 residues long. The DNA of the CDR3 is TGTGCCAGCAGCTTGGCTAGCGGAGATCACAATGAGCAGTTCTTC. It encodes CASSLASGDHNEQFF. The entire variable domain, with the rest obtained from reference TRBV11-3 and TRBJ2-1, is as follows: EAGVVQSPRYKIIEKKQPVAFWCNPISGHNTLYWYLQNLGQGPELLIRYENEEAVDDSQLPKDRFSAERLKGVDSTLKIQPAELGDSAVYLCASSLASGDHNEQFFGPGTRLTVL.

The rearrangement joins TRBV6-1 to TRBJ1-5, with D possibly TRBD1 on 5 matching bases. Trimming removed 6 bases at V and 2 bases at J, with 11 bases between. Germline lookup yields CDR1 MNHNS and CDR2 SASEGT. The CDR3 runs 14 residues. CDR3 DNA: TGTGCCAGCAGCCGGACGACAGGCAATCAGCCCCAGCATTTT. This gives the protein CASSRTTGNQPQHF.

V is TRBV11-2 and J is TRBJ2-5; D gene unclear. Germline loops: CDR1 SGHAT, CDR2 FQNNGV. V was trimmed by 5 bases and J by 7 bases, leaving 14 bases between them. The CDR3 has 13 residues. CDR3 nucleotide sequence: TGTGCCAGCAGCCTGGGTTGGGCAGGGACCCAGTACTTC. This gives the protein CASSLGWAGTQYF. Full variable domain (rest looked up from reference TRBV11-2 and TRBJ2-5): EAGVAQSPRYKIIEKRQSVAFWCNPISGHATLYWYQQILGQGPKLLIQFQNNGVVDDSQLPKDRFSAERLKGVDSTLKIQPAKLEDSAVYLCASSLGWAGTQYFGPGTRLLVL.

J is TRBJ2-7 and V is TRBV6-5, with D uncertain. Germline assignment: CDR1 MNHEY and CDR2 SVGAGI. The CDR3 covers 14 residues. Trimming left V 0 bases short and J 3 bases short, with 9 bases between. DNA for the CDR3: TGTGCCAGCAGTTACTCGCTCGGAAGCTACGAGCAGTACTTC. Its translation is CASSYSLGSYEQYF.

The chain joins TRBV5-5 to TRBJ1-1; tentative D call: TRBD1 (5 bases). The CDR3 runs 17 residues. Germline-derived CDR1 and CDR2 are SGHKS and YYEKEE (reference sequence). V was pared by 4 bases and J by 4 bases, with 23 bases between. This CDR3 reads CASSLGVGGPRGTEAFF. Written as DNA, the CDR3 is TGTGCCAGCAGCCTAGGGGTCGGCGGGCCTCGGGGCACTGAAGCTTTCTTT. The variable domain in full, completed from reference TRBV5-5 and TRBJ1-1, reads DAGVTQSPTHLIKTRGQQVTLRCSPISGHKSVSWYQQVLGQGPQFIFQYYEKEERGRGNFPDRFSARQFPNYSSELNVNALLLGDSALYLCASSLGVGGPRGTEAFFGQGTRLTVV.

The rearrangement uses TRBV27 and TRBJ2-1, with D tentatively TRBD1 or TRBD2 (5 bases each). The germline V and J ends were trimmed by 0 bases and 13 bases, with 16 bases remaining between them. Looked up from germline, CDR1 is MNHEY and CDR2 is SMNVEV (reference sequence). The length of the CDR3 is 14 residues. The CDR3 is CASSLSGTAPGQFF. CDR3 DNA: TGTGCCAGCAGTTTATCCGGGACCGCACCCGGACAGTTCTTC.

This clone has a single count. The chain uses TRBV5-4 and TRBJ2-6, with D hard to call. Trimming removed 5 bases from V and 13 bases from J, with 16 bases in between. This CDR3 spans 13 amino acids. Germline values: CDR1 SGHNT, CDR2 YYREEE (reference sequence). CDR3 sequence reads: CASRADGSWVLTF. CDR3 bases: TGTGCCAGCAGAGCTGACGGGTCATGGGTCCTGACTTTC.

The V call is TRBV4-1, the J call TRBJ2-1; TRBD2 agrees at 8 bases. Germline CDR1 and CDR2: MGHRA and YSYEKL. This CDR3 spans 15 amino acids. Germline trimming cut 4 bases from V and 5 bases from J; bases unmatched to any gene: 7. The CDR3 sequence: CASSPWTSYHNEQFF. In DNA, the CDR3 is TGCGCCAGCAGCCCCTGGACTAGCTACCACAATGAGCAGTTCTTC.

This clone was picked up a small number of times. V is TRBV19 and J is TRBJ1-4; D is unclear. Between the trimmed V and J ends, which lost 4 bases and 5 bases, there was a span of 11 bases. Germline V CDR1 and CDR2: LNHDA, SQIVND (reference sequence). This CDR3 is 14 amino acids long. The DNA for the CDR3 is TGTGCCAGTAGTAGAACAGACGGGAATGAAAAACTGTTTTTT. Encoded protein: CASSRTDGNEKLFF.

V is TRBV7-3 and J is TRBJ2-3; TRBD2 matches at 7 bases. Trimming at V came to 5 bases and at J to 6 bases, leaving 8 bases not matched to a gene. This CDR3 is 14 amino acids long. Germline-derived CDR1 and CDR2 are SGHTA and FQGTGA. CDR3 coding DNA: TGTGCCAGCAGCCGCGGGGGTCCCAGCGATACGCAGTATTTT. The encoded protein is CASSRGGPSDTQYF.

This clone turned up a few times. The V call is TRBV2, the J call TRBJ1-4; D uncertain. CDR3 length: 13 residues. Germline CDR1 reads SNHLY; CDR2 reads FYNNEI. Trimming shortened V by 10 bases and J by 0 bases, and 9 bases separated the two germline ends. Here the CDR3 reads CATILATNEKLFF. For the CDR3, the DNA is TGTGCCACCATCCTTGCAACTAATGAAAAACTGTTTTTT.

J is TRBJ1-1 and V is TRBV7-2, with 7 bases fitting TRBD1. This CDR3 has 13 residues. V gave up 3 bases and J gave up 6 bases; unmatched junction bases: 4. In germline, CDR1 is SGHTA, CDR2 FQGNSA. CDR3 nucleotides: TGTGCCAGCAGCTTCCAGGGGGTAGCTGAAGCTTTCTTT. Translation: CASSFQGVAEAFF.

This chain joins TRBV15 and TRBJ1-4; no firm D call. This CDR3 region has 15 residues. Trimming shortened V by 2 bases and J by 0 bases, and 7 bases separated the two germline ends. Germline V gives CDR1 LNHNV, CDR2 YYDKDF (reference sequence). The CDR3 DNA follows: TGTGCCACCAGCAGACACCCTGCAACTAATGAAAAACTGTTTTTT. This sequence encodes CATSRHPATNEKLFF.

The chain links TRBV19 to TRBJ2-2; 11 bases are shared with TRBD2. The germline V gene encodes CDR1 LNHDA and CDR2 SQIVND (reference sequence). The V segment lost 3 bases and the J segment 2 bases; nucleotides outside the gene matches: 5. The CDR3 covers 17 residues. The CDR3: CASSIGTSGANTGELFF. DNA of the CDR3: TGTGCCAGTAGTATTGGGACTAGCGGAGCCAACACCGGGGAGCTGTTTTTT.

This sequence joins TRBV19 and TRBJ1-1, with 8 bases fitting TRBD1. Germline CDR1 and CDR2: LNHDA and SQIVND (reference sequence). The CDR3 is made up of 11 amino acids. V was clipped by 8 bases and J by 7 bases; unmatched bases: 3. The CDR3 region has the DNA TGTGCCAGTTCTACAGGGGGTGAAGCTTTCTTT. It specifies CASSTGGEAFF.

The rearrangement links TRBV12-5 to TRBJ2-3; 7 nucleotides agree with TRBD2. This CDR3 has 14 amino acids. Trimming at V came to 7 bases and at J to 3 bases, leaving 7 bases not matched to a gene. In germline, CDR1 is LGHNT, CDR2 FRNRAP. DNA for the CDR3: TGTGCTAGTGAGATACGGGGGGTAACAGATACGCAGTATTTT. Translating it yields CASEIRGVTDTQYF. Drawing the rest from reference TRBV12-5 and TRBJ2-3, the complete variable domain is DARVTQTPRHKVTEMGQEVTMRCQPILGHNTVFWYRQTMMQGLELLAYFRNRAPLDDSGMPKDRFSAEMPDATLATLKIQPSEPRDSAVYFCASEIRGVTDTQYFGPGTRLTVL.

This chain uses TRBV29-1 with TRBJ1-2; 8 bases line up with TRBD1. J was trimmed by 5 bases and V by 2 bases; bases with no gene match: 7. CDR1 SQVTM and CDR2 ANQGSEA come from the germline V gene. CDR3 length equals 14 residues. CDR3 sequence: CSVELQGGGYGYTF. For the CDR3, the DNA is TGCAGCGTTGAACTACAGGGGGGTGGTTATGGCTACACCTTC.

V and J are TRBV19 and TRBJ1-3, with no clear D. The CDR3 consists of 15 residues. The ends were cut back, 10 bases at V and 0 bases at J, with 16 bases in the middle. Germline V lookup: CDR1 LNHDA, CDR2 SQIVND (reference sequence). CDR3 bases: TGTGCCACTCACTTCGGACGGGACTCTGGAAACACCATATATTTT. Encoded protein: CATHFGRDSGNTIYF.

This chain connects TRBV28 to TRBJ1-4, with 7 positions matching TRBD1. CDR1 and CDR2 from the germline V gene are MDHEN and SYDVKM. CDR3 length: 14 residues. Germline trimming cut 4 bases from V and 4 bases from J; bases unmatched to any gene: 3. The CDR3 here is CASSSGQHNEKLFF. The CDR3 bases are TGTGCCAGCAGTTCGGGACAGCATAATGAAAAACTGTTTTTT.